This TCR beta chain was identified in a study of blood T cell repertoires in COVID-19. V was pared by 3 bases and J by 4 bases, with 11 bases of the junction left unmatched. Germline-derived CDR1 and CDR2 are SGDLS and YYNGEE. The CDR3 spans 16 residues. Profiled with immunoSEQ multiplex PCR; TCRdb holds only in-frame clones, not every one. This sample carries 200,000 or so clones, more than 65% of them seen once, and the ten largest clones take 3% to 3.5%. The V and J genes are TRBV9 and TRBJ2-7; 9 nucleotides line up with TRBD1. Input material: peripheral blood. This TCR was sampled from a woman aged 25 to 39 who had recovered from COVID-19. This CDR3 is CASSGVKGQGEYEQYF. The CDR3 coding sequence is TGTGCCAGCAGCGGGGTGAAGGGACAGGGAGAGTACGAGCAGTACTTC.